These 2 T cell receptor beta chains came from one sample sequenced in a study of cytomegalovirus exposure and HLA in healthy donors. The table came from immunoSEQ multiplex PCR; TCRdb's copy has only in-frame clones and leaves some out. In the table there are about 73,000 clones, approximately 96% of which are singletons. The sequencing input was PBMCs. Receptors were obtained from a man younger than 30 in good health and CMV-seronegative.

Written as DNA, the CDR3 is TGCAGCGTTACGACAGGCCGCACAGATACGCAGTATTTT. Encoded protein: CSVTTGRTDTQYF. The chain recombines TRBV29-1 with TRBJ2-3, with D maybe TRBD1 (6 bases). V was clipped by 5 bases and J by 1 base, with 10 bases between them. CDR1 and CDR2 (germline): SQVTM, ANQGSEA. The CDR3 is 13 amino acids.

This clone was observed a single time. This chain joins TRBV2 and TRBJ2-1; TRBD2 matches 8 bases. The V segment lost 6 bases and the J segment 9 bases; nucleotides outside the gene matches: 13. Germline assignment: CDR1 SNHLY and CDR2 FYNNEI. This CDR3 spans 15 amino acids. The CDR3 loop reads CASRATGTRLGEQFF. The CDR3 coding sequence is TGTGCCAGCAGGGCTACCGGGACTAGACTAGGTGAGCAGTTCTTC.